What follows are 27 T cell receptor beta chains derived from one specimen sequenced in a study of response to subunit inactivated influenza vaccine. One entry per CDR3 protein results from TCRdb running MiXCR on the RT-PCR reads. The profile shows around 320,000 distinct CDR3 sequences, over 20% of them singletons. Sample: PBMCs from blood, taken about 20 months after vaccination. The source is a man aged 50 to 69 who received an inactivated influenza vaccine.

This clonotype occurred a few times. This sequence joins TRBV4-3 and TRBJ2-4; either TRBD1 or TRBD2 may fit D (5 bases each). This CDR3 contains 15 residues. Germline V CDR1 and CDR2: LGHNA, YSLEER. Trimming cost V 0 bases and J 8 bases, with 14 bases left between them. CDR3 DNA sequence: TGCGCCAGCAGCCAAGAACGGGGTCAAGGGGACATTCAGTACTTC. Residues: CASSQERGQGDIQYF.

The CDR3 nucleotides read TGTGCCAGCAGTTACTCCGGCAGGCTAAGCAACTATGGCTACACCTTC. It specifies CASSYSGRLSNYGYTF. The chain combines TRBV6-2 or TRBV6-3 with TRBJ1-2; D is undetermined. This CDR3 is 16 amino acids long. Germline V gene lookup returns CDR1 MNHEY and CDR2 SVGEGT. Trimming left V 0 bases short and J 2 bases short, with 13 bases between.

The chain carries TRBV6-2 or TRBV6-3 and TRBJ1-6, with unresolved D. This CDR3 is 12 amino acids long. Per the germline V gene, CDR1 is MNHEY and CDR2 is SVGEGT. Trimming shortened V by 8 bases and J by 10 bases, and 12 bases separated the two germline ends. The CDR3 DNA reads TGTGCCAGCCGGACGGGAGGCTCACCCCTCCACTTT. It translates to CASRTGGSPLHF.

The chain couples TRBV4-2 to TRBJ1-1; D gene uncertain. The germline V and J ends were trimmed by 0 bases and 2 bases, with 7 bases remaining between them. This CDR3 is built from 14 residues. CDR1 and CDR2 from the germline V gene are LGHNA and YNFKEQ. This CDR3 reads CASSQEIVNTEAFF. CDR3 DNA sequence: TGTGCCAGCAGCCAAGAAATAGTTAACACTGAAGCTTTCTTT.

The chain links TRBV10-3 to TRBJ2-7; tentative D call: TRBD2 (5 bases). With 3 bases removed from V and 3 bases from J, the gap between germline ends came to 9 bases. There are 13 residues in the CDR3. Germline CDR1 reads ENHRY; CDR2 reads SYGVKD. The CDR3 nucleotides read TGTGCCATCAGTGAACTTGAGGGCTACGAGCAGTACTTC. Encoded protein: CAISELEGYEQYF.

The rearrangement links TRBV14 to TRBJ1-1; TRBD1 is a possible D gene (6 bases). The CDR3 contains 14 residues. The germline gives CDR1 SGHDN, CDR2 FVKESK. V was cut by 2 bases and J by 4 bases, with 11 bases left in between. The CDR3 DNA reads as TGTGCCAGCAGCCAACAGGGGACCGGCACTGAAGCTTTCTTT. Translation gives CASSQQGTGTEAFF.

This clonotype was recorded a few times. V gene TRBV10-3 combines with J gene TRBJ2-1, with 11 bases aligning to TRBD2. The V gene end was trimmed by 2 bases and the J gene end by 2 bases; junction bases not matched to a gene: 2. Per germline, CDR1 ENHRY and CDR2 SYGVKD. The CDR3 is 16 residues long. The CDR3 spells CAISEVTSGTYNEQFF. DNA of the CDR3: TGTGCCATCAGTGAGGTGACTAGCGGGACCTACAATGAGCAGTTCTTC.

A few counts support this clonotype. The rearrangement joins TRBV6-6 to TRBJ1-2; D is undetermined. Looked up from germline, CDR1 is MNHNY and CDR2 is SVGAGI (reference sequence). The ends were cut back, 6 bases at V and 8 bases at J, with 16 bases in the middle. The CDR3 totals 13 residues. CDR3 sequence: CASSSRLASGYTF. The CDR3 nucleotides read TGTGCCAGCAGCTCGAGACTGGCTTCGGGCTACACCTTC.

This clonotype was detected only a few times. The chain employs TRBV12-3 or TRBV12-4 and TRBJ2-2; D is unresolved. This CDR3 spans 15 amino acids. Trimming took 5 bases from V and 4 from J, leaving 14 bases between them. The CDR3 DNA reads as TGTGCCAGCAGTCTACATGATGGGGTCACCGGGGAGCTGTTTTTT. Its translation: CASSLHDGVTGELFF.

This clonotype occurred many times. This rearrangement joins TRBV11-1 to TRBJ1-2; D perhaps matches TRBD1 (6 bases). With 4 bases removed from V and 4 bases from J, the gap between germline ends came to 10 bases. CDR1 is SGHAT and CDR2 is FQDESV in the germline V gene (reference sequence). The CDR3 extends over 13 amino acids. CDR3 coding DNA: TGTGCCAGCAGCTGGGGACACAGCTATGGCTACACCTTC. The encoded protein is CASSWGHSYGYTF.

In this sample, this clonotype turned up a few times. The CDR3 DNA reads as TGTGCCAGCAGTAGAGTACTCGGGAAGAAAGGCTACACCTTC. Its protein product is CASSRVLGKKGYTF. The genes are TRBV12-3 or TRBV12-4 and TRBJ1-2; D gene uncertain. CDR3 length equals 14 residues. V lost 5 bases and J 8 bases, leaving 18 bases between the germline ends.

The V and J genes are TRBV27 and TRBJ2-7; no clear D gene. The germline V gene encodes CDR1 MNHEY and CDR2 SMNVEV (reference sequence). V was pared by 0 bases and J by 1 base, with 4 bases between. This CDR3 comprises 13 residues. CDR3 sequence: CASSLSMSYEQYF. CDR3 coding DNA: TGTGCCAGCAGTTTATCGATGTCCTACGAGCAGTACTTC.

On this clonotype itself: This likely comes from a read error, as the CDR3 has no conserved phenylalanine or tryptophan at its end. The genes are TRBV29-1 and TRBJ2-7, with a weak D call TRBD1 (6 bases). V was shortened by 2 bases and J by 1 base, with 15 bases between the two germline ends. This CDR3 is 15 amino acids long. Per germline, CDR1 SQVTM and CDR2 ANQGSEA. The CDR3 DNA sequence: TGCAGCGTTGAATCCGGGACAACGCTTTCCTACGAGCAGTACTCC. Its protein is CSVESGTTLSYEQYS.

This rearrangement joins TRBV24-1 to TRBJ1-1; D unresolved. The CDR3 consists of 14 residues. Germline CDR1 reads KGHDR; CDR2 reads SFDVKD. The V and J ends lost 3 bases and 3 bases respectively, with 10 bases between them. CDR3 region: CATSDHRADTEAFF. The CDR3 DNA reads TGTGCCACCAGTGATCACCGGGCGGACACTGAAGCTTTCTTT.

The V gene is TRBV7-6, the J gene TRBJ2-2; 13 bases align to TRBD2. V lost 2 bases, J lost 5 bases, and 2 bases stayed unmatched. The CDR3 sequence is 16 residues long. Germline CDR1 reads SGHVS; CDR2 reads FNYEAQ. CDR3 sequence: CASSLLGLAGTGELFF. The CDR3 region has the DNA TGTGCCAGCAGCTTACTGGGACTAGCGGGGACCGGGGAGCTGTTTTTT.

This clonotype was seen a few times. The chain is built from TRBV20-1 and TRBJ1-4; D gene ambiguous. Germline CDR1 and CDR2: DFQATT and SNEGSKA (reference sequence). Trimming took 2 bases from V and 0 from J, leaving 7 bases between them. This CDR3 contains 14 residues. The CDR3 sequence: CSARSLTTNEKLFF. The CDR3, as DNA: TGCAGTGCTAGAAGTCTGACAACTAATGAAAAACTGTTTTTT.

V usage is TRBV6-2 or TRBV6-3 and J usage is TRBJ1-2; tentatively, D is TRBD1 (6 bases). Germline V CDR1 and CDR2: MNHEY, SVGEGT. The V gene lost 5 bases and the J gene lost 4 bases, with 17 bases spanning the gap. CDR3 size: 15 residues. CDR3 amino acids: CASSDGQTAFYGYTF. CDR3 sequence (DNA): TGTGCCAGCAGTGACGGACAGACCGCTTTCTATGGCTACACCTTC.

The chain employs TRBV5-1 and TRBJ2-2; D might be TRBD1 (6 bases). V gave up 7 bases and J gave up 0 bases, with 19 bases separating them. The CDR3 spans 17 residues. Germline V lookup: CDR1 SGHRS, CDR2 YFSETQ. The CDR3 DNA sequence: TGCGCCAGCGGATCCGCGACAGGAAAAGCGAACACCGGGGAGCTGTTTTTT. Translating gives CASGSATGKANTGELFF.

In its sample, this clonotype was seen many times. This chain joins TRBV29-1 and TRBJ1-4, with D possibly matching TRBD1 (5 bases). The CDR3 extends over 13 amino acids. Germline V lookup: CDR1 SQVTM, CDR2 ANQGSEA. Trimming shortened V by 4 bases and J by 8 bases, and 14 bases separated the two germline ends. The CDR3 loop is CSVARGSREKLFF. The CDR3, as DNA: TGCAGCGTTGCGAGGGGATCCAGGGAAAAACTGTTTTTT.

This clonotype was found many times. The chain combines TRBV4-2 with TRBJ1-2; D may be TRBD1 (5 bases). Trimming shortened V by 1 base and J by 0 bases, and 12 bases separated the two germline ends. The CDR3 runs 16 residues. Germline CDR1 and CDR2: LGHNA and YNFKEQ. In DNA form, the CDR3 reads TGTGCCAGCAGCCAAGCTCAGGGCCGACCTAACTATGGCTACACCTTC. This encodes CASSQAQGRPNYGYTF.

This clonotype was seen more than once but under ten times. V usage is TRBV6-6 and J usage is TRBJ1-2; D gene unclear. CDR1 MNHNY and CDR2 SVGAGI come from the germline V gene (reference sequence). Trimming shortened V by 7 bases and J by 8 bases, and 11 bases separated the two germline ends. The CDR3 totals 11 residues. CDR3 amino acids: CASNRAEGYTF. The CDR3 region has the DNA TGTGCCAGCAACCGGGCGGAAGGCTACACCTTC.

CDR3 nucleotide sequence: TGTGCCATCAGTCCCACTGCGTCGGCACCCCTCCACTTT. Its translation: CAISPTASAPLHF. The chain couples TRBV10-3 to TRBJ1-6; D ambiguous. Germline CDR1 is ENHRY and CDR2 is SYGVKD. V lost 5 bases and J 11 bases, leaving 13 bases between the germline ends. This CDR3 has 13 amino acids.

This clonotype showed up many times. The chain couples TRBV28 to TRBJ2-7; TRBD2 is a possible D gene (5 bases). V was shortened by 1 base and J by 3 bases, with 13 bases between the two germline ends. CDR1 is MDHEN and CDR2 is SYDVKM in the germline V gene. The CDR3 runs 15 residues. The CDR3 DNA reads TGTGCCAGCAGTTTATTTCGCGGGTTCTACTACGAGCAGTACTTC. This sequence encodes CASSLFRGFYYEQYF.

The J gene is TRBJ2-7, the V gene TRBV7-9; perhaps TRBD1 as D (6 bases). Germline-derived CDR1 and CDR2 are SEHNR and FQNEAQ (reference sequence). The length of the CDR3 is 15 residues. Trimming took off 3 bases at V and 1 base at J, with 13 bases between the two ends. Written as DNA, the CDR3 is TGTGCCAGCAGCTTCCCGGGACACCTGTCCTACGAGCAGTACTTC. This sequence encodes CASSFPGHLSYEQYF. Variable domain in full (rest from reference TRBV7-9 and TRBJ2-7): DTGVSQNPRHKITKRGQNVTFRCDPISEHNRLYWYRQTLGQGPEFLTYFQNEAQLEKSRLLSDRFSAERPKGSFSTLEIQRTEQGDSAMYLCASSFPGHLSYEQYFGPGTRLTVT.

There are a few counts of this clonotype. The chain combines TRBV4-2 with TRBJ2-3; D is possibly TRBD1 (5 bases). Trimming took off 0 bases at V and 1 base at J, with 11 bases between the two ends. The CDR3 is 16 amino acids. The germline CDR1 and CDR2 sequences are LGHNA and YNFKEQ. The CDR3 DNA is TGTGCCAGCAGCCAAGATGTGGGGCTGGGCACAGATACGCAGTATTTT. This translates into CASSQDVGLGTDTQYF.

On this clonotype itself: This may be a read error: a much more frequent sequence differs by one nucleotide. The CDR3 here is CAWSQGGGGVTEAFF. The CDR3 DNA sequence: TGTGCCTGGAGTCAGGGTGGGGGCGGTGTCACTGAAGCTTTCTTT. The gene calls are TRBV30 and TRBJ1-1, with a tentative D call TRBD1 (6 bases). Per the germline V gene, CDR1 is GTSNPN and CDR2 is SVGIG (reference sequence). The CDR3 runs 15 residues. V shed 2 bases and J shed 4 bases, with 17 bases lying between them.

This clonotype was recorded a few times. This chain links TRBV4-1 with TRBJ2-7; 8 bases agree with TRBD1. The CDR3 runs 14 residues. V shed 3 bases, J shed 5 bases, and the junction held 6 bases outside the gene matches. Looked up from germline, CDR1 is MGHRA and CDR2 is YSYEKL. Here the CDR3 reads CASSHKDRDHEQYF. The CDR3, as DNA: TGCGCCAGCAGCCATAAGGACAGGGACCACGAGCAGTACTTC.